This TCR beta chain is drawn from a study of blood T cell repertoires in COVID-19. The overall study: Acute-phase and convalescent COVID-19 samples originated in the United States, Italy and Spain. Sources were T cells, B-cell-depleted T cells, or PBMCs; the material itself was cDNA or gDNA.

Germline assignment: CDR1 MNHEY and CDR2 SVGAGI. The J segment lost 2 bases and the V segment lost 6 bases, leaving 7 bases of the junction unmatched. CDR3 length: 15 amino acids. Original analysis: Nucleated cell counts were estimated from reference gene primer amplification. Assay: immunoSEQ multiplex PCR; the TCRdb copy retains only in-frame clones and omits some. The V and J calls and clone size were taken over from that table, and D and trimming were inferred from the DNA. Of 80,000 or so clones listed, about 89% were seen once; the top ten hold around 1.9%. The clonotype was recovered from a woman aged 55-75 years with acute or convalescent COVID-19. Sequenced sample: peripheral blood. The chain recombines TRBV6-5 with TRBJ2-1, with 7 bases lining up with TRBD2. CDR3 sequence: CASRQSGATYNEQFF. The CDR3 nucleotides read TGTGCCAGCAGACAAAGCGGGGCTACCTACAATGAGCAGTTCTTC.